This T cell receptor beta chain came from a study of cytomegalovirus exposure and HLA in healthy donors. The CDR3 spans 11 residues. V shed 2 bases and J shed 10 bases, with 8 bases lying between them. Germline lookup yields CDR1 GTSNPN and CDR2 SVGIG (reference sequence). PCR employed 60 Vbeta and 13 Jbeta primers. Repertoires were generated with immunoSEQ multiplex PCR, while TCRdb's copy carries only in-frame clones and drops some. The sample carries some 140,000 clones, approximately 79% recorded once. Sequencing used PBMCs. The clonotype originates from a young man in good health and CMV-seronegative. The chain joins TRBV30 to TRBJ2-2; D gene uncertain. The chain's CDR3 is CAWSFSKELFF. CDR3 DNA sequence: TGTGCCTGGAGTTTTTCCAAGGAGCTGTTTTTT.